This T cell receptor (beta chain) was observed in a study of blood T cells in healthy people across ages. Whole-study findings and limits: Strongly correlated with naive T cell percentage was TCR beta diversity.

Germline CDR1 and CDR2: SGHTA and FQGNSA. The CDR3 contains 16 residues. Alongside a J-beta primer mix, a sample-barcoded 5' primer served in a second PCR lasting about 6 to 11 cycles. TCRdb re-analysed the 5' RACE reads in MiXCR, keeping a single row per CDR3 protein. The repertoire has around 500,000 distinct CDR3 sequences, roughly a quarter of them found once; the top ten carry 3% to 4%. This clonotype was found many times. Antigen specificity is unknown. Germline is not matched at one junction end, which may reflect a read error. These data are also associated with another study on T cells of mothers and their children.

Sequencing was performed on blood. The receptor was isolated from a boy between 2 and 10 years old in good health. The chain joins TRBV7-2 to TRBJ1-2; 10 bases are a match to TRBD1. The DNA for the CDR3 is TGTGCCAGCAGTTTAGTTGGGACAGGGGTCGGATATGGCTACACCTTC. Encoded protein: CASSLVGTGVGYGYTF.